The next 27 T cell receptor beta chains were all read from a single sample in a study of CD8+ T cells in alopecia areata. Treatment noted: oral pan-JAK inhibitor, 5-10 mg twice daily. RNA, once extracted, was reverse transcribed into cDNA for use as the sequencing template. Data came from immunoSEQ multiplex PCR; TCRdb stores just in-frame clones and leaves some out. The table records roughly 280,000 clones, 45% to 70% of them present only once. The source material was CD4+ T cells sorted from blood, sampled around week 53, from a patient treated with tofacitinib. The receptor source for this set is a human donor with alopecia areata.

Points on this clone: The sample carries other DNA sequences with the same CDR3. J is TRBJ1-1 and V is TRBV30; possibly TRBD1 for D (5 bases). Deletions cut 5 bases from V and 2 bases from J, with 12 bases between. The CDR3 covers 13 residues. Germline V gene data show CDR1 as GTSNPN and CDR2 as SVGIG (reference sequence). The CDR3 region has the DNA TGTGCCTGGTCACCTCAGGGAAACACTGAAGCTTTCTTT. Translating it yields CAWSPQGNTEAFF.

This clone appeared a few times. The chain recombines TRBV27 with TRBJ2-1; D not resolved. Germline assignment: CDR1 MNHEY and CDR2 SMNVEV (reference sequence). With 7 bases removed from V and 5 bases from J, the gap between germline ends came to 12 bases. CDR3 length: 13 residues. The CDR3 loop reads CASTRWGNNEQFF. DNA of the CDR3: TGTGCCAGCACACGTTGGGGAAACAATGAGCAGTTCTTC.

This clone was recorded many times. The chain links TRBV18 to TRBJ1-1; D call uncertain. V gave up 2 bases and J gave up 5 bases, with 12 bases separating them. The CDR3 has 14 amino acids. The germline gives CDR1 KGHSH, CDR2 LQKENI. Here the CDR3 DNA reads TGTGCCAGCTCACCAGAGGAATCGAGAACTGAAGCTTTCTTT. It translates to CASSPEESRTEAFF.

The rearrangement joins TRBV11-2 to TRBJ1-2, with no clear D. The CDR3 totals 12 residues. Per the germline V gene, CDR1 is SGHAT and CDR2 is FQNNGV. With 4 bases removed from V and 8 bases from J, the gap between germline ends came to 11 bases. CDR3 nucleotide sequence: TGTGCCAGCAGCTCAAGCGGTCGGGGCTACACCTTC. Translating gives CASSSSGRGYTF. Full variable domain (outside the CDR3, taken from reference TRBV11-2 and TRBJ1-2): EAGVAQSPRYKIIEKRQSVAFWCNPISGHATLYWYQQILGQGPKLLIQFQNNGVVDDSQLPKDRFSAERLKGVDSTLKIQPAKLEDSAVYLCASSSSGRGYTFGSGTRLTVV.

The chain is built from TRBV7-2 and TRBJ2-3, with 9 bases that match TRBD1. With V trimmed by 6 bases and J by 1 base, 2 bases remained unmatched. There are 14 residues in the CDR3. Germline CDR1 and CDR2: SGHTA and FQGNSA. DNA for the CDR3: TGTGCCAGCAGTAACAGGGGGCGCACAGATACGCAGTATTTT. Translation: CASSNRGRTDTQYF.

The chain carries TRBV5-1 and TRBJ2-1, with D possibly being TRBD1 (6 bases). The V gene lost 3 bases and the J gene lost 2 bases, with 15 bases spanning the gap. From germline, CDR1 is SGHRS and CDR2 YFSETQ. This CDR3 contains 16 residues. CDR3 region: CASSWGADRAYNEQFF. The CDR3 DNA sequence: TGCGCCAGCAGCTGGGGCGCGGACAGAGCCTACAATGAGCAGTTCTTC.

The rearrangement links TRBV5-1 to TRBJ2-1, with 8 bases identical to TRBD1. The J segment lost 8 bases and the V segment lost 0 bases, leaving 7 bases of the junction unmatched. Germline CDR1 SGHRS, CDR2 YFSETQ. This CDR3 is built from 15 residues. CDR3 sequence (DNA): TGCGCCAGCAGCTTGGATCAGGGGGCGCAGGATGAGCAGTTCTTC. This sequence encodes CASSLDQGAQDEQFF.

The V gene is TRBV30, the J gene TRBJ2-7; D is ambiguous. Germline CDR1 reads GTSNPN; CDR2 reads SVGIG (reference sequence). CDR3 length equals 12 residues. V dropped 2 bases and J dropped 6 bases, with 11 bases sitting between them. CDR3 in amino acids: CAWSYEPGEQYF. CDR3 in DNA: TGTGCCTGGAGTTACGAACCGGGCGAGCAGTACTTC. The full variable domain, its missing parts supplied by reference TRBV30 and TRBJ2-7, is SQTIHQWPATLVQPVGSPLSLECTVEGTSNPNLYWYRQAAGRGLQLLFYSVGIGQISSEVPQNLSASRPQDRQFILSSKKLLLSDSGFYLCAWSYEPGEQYFGPGTRLTVT.

This clone was seen only a few times. The chain recombines TRBV6-1 with TRBJ1-2, with D unresolved. Looked up from germline, CDR1 is MNHNS and CDR2 is SASEGT. The CDR3 sequence is 14 residues long. V lost 10 bases to trimming and J lost 4 bases, with 19 bases between them. The CDR3 bases are TGTGCCATCCCCCCTTTGGGAGGGAGCTATGGCTACACCTTC. It encodes CAIPPLGGSYGYTF.

This chain connects TRBV5-1 to TRBJ2-3; D might be TRBD1 or TRBD2, each matching 6 bases. Per germline, CDR1 SGHRS and CDR2 YFSETQ. This CDR3 spans 13 amino acids. V dropped 4 bases and J dropped 5 bases, with 11 bases sitting between them. This chain's CDR3 is CASSRGGKDTQYF. In nucleotides, the CDR3 is TGCGCCAGCAGCAGAGGGGGGAAAGATACGCAGTATTTT.

The chain combines TRBV5-1 with TRBJ2-5; D not certain. V was pared by 7 bases and J by 5 bases, with 12 bases between. Germline CDR1 and CDR2: SGHRS and YFSETQ. The CDR3 runs 12 residues. The CDR3 region is CASSPSFETQYF. CDR3 DNA sequence: TGCGCCAGCTCACCTTCATTCGAGACCCAGTACTTC.

V usage is TRBV2 and J usage is TRBJ2-3; D tentatively reads TRBD1 or TRBD2 (5 bases each). CDR1 is SNHLY, CDR2 FYNNEI, per germline. This CDR3 is built from 15 residues. V was trimmed by 8 bases and J by 1 base, leaving 16 bases between them. The CDR3 region has the DNA TGTGCCAGCCTTCGGGACGGTGGAGGCACAGATACGCAGTATTTT. Protein: CASLRDGGGTDTQYF.

This chain links TRBV10-3 with TRBJ2-3; no firm D call. From germline, CDR1 is ENHRY and CDR2 SYGVKD. V was shortened by 4 bases and J by 4 bases, with 12 bases between the two germline ends. The CDR3 loop spans 14 amino acids. CDR3 DNA sequence: TGTGCCATCAGTGGGATAGGGATGGCAGATACGCAGTATTTT. As protein: CAISGIGMADTQYF.

This clone was seen more than once but under ten times. The V and J genes are TRBV7-9 and TRBJ1-1; D remains ambiguous. Trimming left V 1 base short and J 11 bases short, with 11 bases between. The CDR3 is made up of 12 amino acids. CDR1 and CDR2 from the germline V gene are SEHNR and FQNEAQ (reference sequence). The CDR3 reads CASSLDPRNAFF. CDR3 bases: TGTGCCAGCAGCTTAGATCCCAGGAATGCTTTCTTT.

The genes are TRBV6-6 and TRBJ2-2; D is unresolved. From germline, CDR1 is MNHNY and CDR2 SVGAGI (reference sequence). The CDR3 has 14 amino acids. The V and J ends lost 5 bases and 1 base respectively, with 8 bases between them. This chain's CDR3 is CASSPQRNTGELFF. DNA of the CDR3: TGTGCCAGCAGTCCCCAAAGGAACACCGGGGAGCTGTTTTTT.

The chain couples TRBV29-1 to TRBJ1-5; the D gene is possibly TRBD1 (5 bases). V was trimmed by 5 bases and J by 2 bases, leaving 19 bases between them. The germline V gene encodes CDR1 SQVTM and CDR2 ANQGSEA. The CDR3 extends over 16 amino acids. The CDR3 DNA sequence: TGCAGCGTTACCCTTCCTGGGAGGGGTGGCAATCAGCCCCAGCATTTT. It is translated as CSVTLPGRGGNQPQHF.

The chain uses TRBV5-6 and TRBJ1-2, with D possibly being TRBD1 (5 bases). This CDR3 is 15 amino acids long. Germline CDR1 reads SGHDT; CDR2 reads YYEEEE. Trimming shortened V by 4 bases and J by 4 bases, and 17 bases separated the two germline ends. This CDR3 is CASSKRSGLSYGYTF. The DNA of the CDR3 is TGTGCCAGCAGCAAGAGGTCGGGACTGAGCTATGGCTACACCTTC.

This clone occurred once. The CDR3 reads CASSQDRVGNTIYF. The CDR3 DNA reads TGTGCCAGCAGTCAGGACAGGGTCGGAAACACCATATATTTT. The J gene is TRBJ1-3, the V gene TRBV5-4, with 8 bases fitting TRBD1. The V and J ends lost 5 bases and 4 bases, in that order; junction bases with no gene match: 5. Germline V gene lookup returns CDR1 SGHNT and CDR2 YYREEE (reference sequence). The CDR3 consists of 14 residues.

V gene TRBV5-4 combines with J gene TRBJ1-1, with 10 bases matching TRBD1. Unmatched junction bases numbered 8, after V lost 2 bases and J lost 10 bases. CDR1 is SGHNT, CDR2 YYREEE, per germline (reference sequence). The CDR3 is made up of 14 amino acids. CDR3 residues: CASSFTGTGVGAFF. The DNA of the CDR3 is TGTGCCAGCAGCTTTACGGGGACAGGGGTTGGAGCTTTCTTT.

The CDR3 bases are TGTGCCTGGAGCCTCGCAATGCACAGGCGGTTAGAAAAACTGTTTTTT. Amino acids: CAWSLAMHRRLEKLFF. V is TRBV30 and J is TRBJ1-4, with D perhaps matching TRBD1 (5 bases). This CDR3 region has 16 residues. Germline V gene data show CDR1 as GTSNPN and CDR2 as SVGIG (reference sequence). Trimming removed 3 bases from V and 8 bases from J, with 22 bases in between.

CDR3 in DNA: TGTGCCAGCAGCGCGGACCACTCTGGAAACACCATATATTTT. The encoded protein is CASSADHSGNTIYF. J is TRBJ1-3 and V is TRBV9; the D is unclear. V dropped 3 bases and J dropped 0 bases, with 7 bases sitting between them. The length of the CDR3 is 14 residues. The germline CDR1 and CDR2 sequences are SGDLS and YYNGEE.

The rearrangement uses TRBV30 and TRBJ2-6, with D perhaps matching TRBD1 (5 bases). V lost 1 base and J lost 1, with 20 bases in between. From germline, CDR1 is GTSNPN and CDR2 SVGIG (reference sequence). The CDR3 is 19 residues long. The CDR3 region has the DNA TGTGCCTGGAGTGGGGCAAGGGGCGCTGGCTCTTCTGGGGCCAACGTCCTGACTTTC. It yields the protein CAWSGARGAGSSGANVLTF.

The chain has TRBV2 and TRBJ1-6; D is perhaps TRBD1 (6 bases). Germline assignment: CDR1 SNHLY and CDR2 FYNNEI. This CDR3 has 14 residues. CDR3: CAAGATSYNSPLHF. The CDR3 region has the DNA TGTGCGGCAGGGGCTACCTCCTATAATTCACCCCTCCACTTT.

This rearrangement joins TRBV5-1 to TRBJ2-7; weak D call: TRBD2 (5 bases). This CDR3 is 14 amino acids long. The V gene lost 0 bases and the J gene lost 6 bases, with 13 bases spanning the gap. CDR1 is SGHRS and CDR2 is YFSETQ in the germline V gene. CDR3 nucleotides: TGCGCCAGCAGCTTGGAGTGGGCTAGCATCGAGCAGTACTTC. This sequence encodes CASSLEWASIEQYF.

This clone appeared a single time. This CDR3 is also generated by other DNA sequences in the sample. V usage is TRBV6-5 and J usage is TRBJ1-2, with 10 bases identical to TRBD1. J was trimmed by 4 bases and V by 5 bases; bases with no gene match: 1. CDR3 length equals 13 residues. The germline V gene encodes CDR1 MNHEY and CDR2 SVGAGI. In DNA, the CDR3 is TGTGCCAGCAGTAGGGACAGGGGCTATGGCTACACCTTC. It is translated as CASSRDRGYGYTF.

The chain uses TRBV4-1 and TRBJ2-1; 9 bases are shared with TRBD2. Trimming cost V 1 base and J 7 bases; bases outside gene matches: 8. CDR3 length: 16 amino acids. CDR1 and CDR2 from the germline V gene are MGHRA and YSYEKL. CDR3 protein: CASSQGARGGRNEQFF. CDR3 nucleotide sequence: TGCGCCAGCAGCCAAGGGGCGCGGGGGGGCCGGAATGAGCAGTTCTTC.

This clone was counted a few times. The genes are TRBV27 and TRBJ1-1, with D uncertain. Between the trimmed V and J ends, which lost 7 bases and 5 bases, there was a span of 14 bases. The CDR3 covers 13 residues. Per the germline V gene, CDR1 is MNHEY and CDR2 is SMNVEV (reference sequence). CDR3 residues: CASTDLVGTEAFF. The DNA of the CDR3 is TGTGCCAGCACGGATCTAGTGGGAACTGAAGCTTTCTTT.